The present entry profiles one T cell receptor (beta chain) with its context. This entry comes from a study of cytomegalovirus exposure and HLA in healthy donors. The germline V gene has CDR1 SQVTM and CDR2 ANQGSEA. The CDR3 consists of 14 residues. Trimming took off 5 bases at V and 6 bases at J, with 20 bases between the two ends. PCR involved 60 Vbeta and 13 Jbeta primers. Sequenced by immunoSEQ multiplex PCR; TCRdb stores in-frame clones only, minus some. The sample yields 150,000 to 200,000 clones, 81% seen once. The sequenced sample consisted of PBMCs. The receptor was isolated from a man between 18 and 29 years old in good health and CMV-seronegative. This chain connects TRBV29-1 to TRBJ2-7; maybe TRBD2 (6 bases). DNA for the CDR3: TGCAGCGTTATCAATGGGGGAGGATCCCTCGAGCAGTACTTC. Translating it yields CSVINGGGSLEQYF.